This T cell receptor beta chain was documented in a study of regulatory T cells in long-lasting Graves disease. Regarding the study as a whole: Favoring TRBV28, TRBJ1-2 and TRBJ2-5 was a feature seen in persistent disease. Investigators studied peripheral blood only, not thyroid tissue. Whereas 1,000 or so public clonotypes were shared by new patients, persistent patients shared more, at roughly 3,000.

This clonotype was observed many times. The antigen is unknown. Investigators prepared the TCR beta libraries by applying iRepertoire HTBI primers and Arm-PCR of CDR3 regions. TCRdb re-analysed the multiplex PCR reads in MiXCR, keeping a single row per CDR3 protein. Of approximately 470,000 distinct CDR3 sequences in the sample, under 25% were seen once. V dropped 3 bases and J dropped 8; count of bases not matched to a gene: 7. This CDR3 has 15 amino acids. Germline V gene data show CDR1 as MDHEN and CDR2 as SYDVKM. Regarding time point: persistent/refractory GD, antithyroid drugs over 5 years with positive TRAb. The TCR library used RNA extracted from PBMCs.

Source: peripheral blood mononuclear cells (PBMCs), taken when the disease was refractory, from a patient treated with antithyroid drugs. The TCR originated in a female donor with Graves disease. This chain uses TRBV28 with TRBJ1-4, with 9 bases matching TRBD1. The CDR3 region has the DNA TGTGCCAGCAGTTTCCGGGACAGGGAGCGGGAAAAACTGTTTTTT. This sequence encodes CASSFRDREREKLFF. The entire variable domain, with the rest obtained from reference TRBV28 and TRBJ1-4, is as follows: DVKVTQSSRYLVKRTGEKVFLECVQDMDHENMFWYRQDPGLGLRLIYFSYDVKMKEKGDIPEGYSVSREKKERFSLILESASTNQTSMYLCASSFRDREREKLFFGSGTQLSVL.